This entry concerns a single TCR beta chain. The antigen is unknown. This sample was taken from a study of beta chain features in type 1 diabetes. In the study overall: Age, gender, cell numbers and subset yield matched between patients and controls.

The sequenced template was cDNA made from the entire isolated RNA. TCRdb's table, derived via immunoSEQ multiplex PCR, lists solely in-frame clones and lacks some. This table holds roughly 250,000 clones, 20% found once. Germline V gene data show CDR1 as MNHEY and CDR2 as SVGAGI. Losses at the gene ends were 0 bases for V and 4 bases for J; bases not matched to a gene: 5. The CDR3 totals 15 residues. Notes on the study in general: Whether HLA type influences TCRB rearrangement remained unresolved here. Within patients, naive, central memory and Treg TCRB repertoires seemed more similar than within healthy donors. Within each of all four CD4+ subsets, Type 1 diabetes patients had TCRB CDR3s that were moderately but significantly shorter.

Sequenced input: naive CD4+ T cells from blood. V and J are TRBV6-5 and TRBJ2-7, with 8 bases lining up with TRBD2. The receptor was derived from a woman between 40 and 50 years old with type 1 diabetes. This CDR3 is CASSYSATSGYEQYF. The CDR3 DNA is TGTGCCAGCAGTTACTCGGCCACTAGCGGTTACGAGCAGTACTTC.